The 27 T cell receptor beta chains presented below share a single source sample, sequenced in a study of blood T cell repertoires in COVID-19. TCRdb's table, derived via immunoSEQ multiplex PCR, lists solely in-frame clones and lacks some. The data hold approximately 220,000 clones, with roughly 90% observed a single time. Sequencing was done on a sample of PBMCs or T cells enriched from blood (not recorded which). These receptors originate from a woman in her 30s who had recovered from COVID-19.

The chain employs TRBV6-5 and TRBJ1-2, with D tentatively TRBD1 (5 bases). This CDR3 has 13 amino acids. Trimming shortened V by 0 bases and J by 3 bases, and 5 bases separated the two germline ends. Germline V gene lookup returns CDR1 MNHEY and CDR2 SVGAGI. CDR3: CASSYSTDYGYTF. The CDR3 nucleotides are TGTGCCAGCAGTTACTCGACAGACTATGGCTACACCTTC.

This chain connects TRBV18 to TRBJ1-1; no reliable D call. This CDR3 region has 13 residues. V was cut by 5 bases and J by 7 bases, with 14 bases left in between. The germline CDR1 and CDR2 sequences are KGHSH and LQKENI. The CDR3 sequence: CASSNAVTFEAFF. In DNA, the CDR3 is TGTGCCAGCTCAAATGCGGTGACCTTTGAAGCTTTCTTT.

The V call is TRBV15, the J call TRBJ1-2, with D perhaps TRBD1 (6 bases). The CDR3 is made up of 14 amino acids. Between the trimmed V and J ends, which lost 4 bases and 6 bases, there was a span of 15 bases. Germline V gene data show CDR1 as LNHNV and CDR2 as YYDKDF (reference sequence). The CDR3 reads CATSTSWTEDGYTF. CDR3 sequence (DNA): TGTGCCACCAGCACCTCGTGGACAGAGGATGGCTACACCTTC.

CDR3 residues: CASSNKSGPMNTEAFF. DNA for the CDR3: TGTGCCAGCAGCAATAAAAGCGGACCCATGAACACTGAAGCTTTCTTT. The chain combines TRBV21-1 with TRBJ1-1. TRBV21-1 is a recognized pseudogene. This CDR3 contains 16 residues.

This chain joins TRBV12-3 or TRBV12-4 and TRBJ1-4; D gene unclear. The V gene lost 6 bases and the J gene lost 8 bases, with 7 bases spanning the gap. The length of the CDR3 is 11 residues. The CDR3 nucleotides are TGTGCCAGCAGCCTCAGAGAAAAACTGTTTTTT. Translation gives CASSLREKLFF.

This sequence joins TRBV12-3 or TRBV12-4 and TRBJ1-2; 9 nucleotides agree with TRBD1. The CDR3 runs to 13 residues. V lost 7 bases to trimming and J lost 7 bases; unmatched junction nucleotides: 7. The DNA for the CDR3 is TGTGCCAGCACCCTGGGACAGGGCATTGGCTACACCTTC. Amino acids: CASTLGQGIGYTF.

V is TRBV2 and J is TRBJ2-2; maybe TRBD1 (6 bases). Germline V gives CDR1 SNHLY, CDR2 FYNNEI. The CDR3 has 14 amino acids. Trimming removed 8 bases from V and 2 bases from J, with 12 bases in between. CDR3 protein: CASRSDSNTGELFF. CDR3 sequence (DNA): TGTGCCAGCCGTTCGGACAGCAACACCGGGGAGCTGTTTTTT.

The rearrangement links TRBV11-3 to TRBJ2-3; perhaps TRBD1 as D (5 bases). The CDR3 is made up of 14 amino acids. Germline values: CDR1 SGHNT, CDR2 YENEEA. V gave up 3 bases and J gave up 1 base, with 8 bases separating them. CDR3 coding DNA: TGTGCCAGCAGCTTCACGACAGGCACAGATACGCAGTATTTT. Amino acid sequence: CASSFTTGTDTQYF.

This chain links TRBV11-2 with TRBJ1-6, with TRBD1 matching over 11 bases. V gave up 5 bases and J gave up 9 bases; unmatched junction bases: 3. The CDR3 covers 14 residues. CDR1 SGHAT and CDR2 FQNNGV come from the germline V gene. CDR3 sequence (DNA): TGTGCCAGCAGCCTGGGACAGGGGGGTTCACCCCTCCACTTT. This sequence encodes CASSLGQGGSPLHF.

The chain has TRBV4-3 and TRBJ2-2; D may be TRBD1 (6 bases). Trimming took off 0 bases at V and 7 bases at J, with 15 bases between the two ends. This CDR3 contains 16 residues. Germline-derived CDR1 and CDR2 are LGHNA and YSLEER. The CDR3 here is CASSQERVRGGGELFF. DNA of the CDR3: TGCGCCAGCAGCCAAGAACGAGTCAGGGGTGGCGGGGAGCTGTTTTTT.

The V and J genes are TRBV19 and TRBJ2-1; 8 bases map to TRBD1. The CDR3 runs 14 residues. Trimming cost V 6 bases and J 2 bases; bases outside gene matches: 3. Germline lookup yields CDR1 LNHDA and CDR2 SQIVND (reference sequence). In nucleotides, the CDR3 is TGTGCCAGTAGGGACAGGGCCACCTACAATGAGCAGTTCTTC. Its translation is CASRDRATYNEQFF.

J is TRBJ1-6 and V is TRBV3-1 (or the pseudogene TRBV3-2), with D maybe TRBD1 (5 bases). The CDR3 runs 15 residues. The germline CDR1 and CDR2 sequences are LGHDT and YNNKEL (reference sequence). V was pared by 1 base and J by 11 bases, with 15 bases between. As DNA, the CDR3 is TGTGCCAGCAGCCAAGTCCAGGGCAGTCCGCCACCCCTCCACTTT. Translating gives CASSQVQGSPPPLHF.

The rearrangement uses TRBV11-1 and TRBJ1-1, with D possibly matching TRBD1 (6 bases). The V end was cut by 5 bases, the J end by 5 bases, with 15 bases between. The CDR3 contains 14 residues. Germline V gives CDR1 SGHAT, CDR2 FQDESV (reference sequence). CDR3 bases: TGTGCCAGCAGCCCACGACAGGTTGAAACTGAAGCTTTCTTT. It codes for CASSPRQVETEAFF.

This clone occurred once. The CDR3 bases are TGTGCCAGCAGCTGGGACAGGGACACTGAAGCTTTCTTT. Translated: CASSWDRDTEAFF. This chain links TRBV11-3 with TRBJ1-1, with 9 bases aligning to TRBD1. The germline V gene has CDR1 SGHNT and CDR2 YENEEA. The CDR3 sequence is 13 residues long. V gave up 4 bases and J gave up 3 bases; unmatched junction bases: 0. The variable domain in full, completed from reference TRBV11-3 and TRBJ1-1, reads EAGVVQSPRYKIIEKKQPVAFWCNPISGHNTLYWYLQNLGQGPELLIRYENEEAVDDSQLPKDRFSAERLKGVDSTLKIQPAELGDSAVYLCASSWDRDTEAFFGQGTRLTVV.

The chain links TRBV4-2 to TRBJ1-6; 9 bases are a match to TRBD1. CDR3 size: 16 residues. The trim removed 2 bases at V and 7 bases at J, leaving 6 bases unmatched. The germline gives CDR1 LGHNA, CDR2 YNFKEQ. The CDR3 coding sequence is TGTGCCAGCAGCCAAATAACAGGGGGCCGGAATTCACCCCTCCACTTT. Protein product: CASSQITGGRNSPLHF.

The chain is built from TRBV18 and TRBJ1-1; TRBD1 matches at 8 bases. Unmatched junction bases numbered 10, after V lost 5 bases and J lost 5 bases. The CDR3 spans 15 residues. The germline V gene has CDR1 KGHSH and CDR2 LQKENI. This chain's CDR3 is CASSATGVKGTEAFF. In DNA, the CDR3 is TGTGCCAGCTCAGCGACAGGGGTAAAGGGGACTGAAGCTTTCTTT.

This clone has more than one count but fewer than ten. The genes are TRBV5-5 and TRBJ1-1, with 7 bases aligning to TRBD1. The CDR3 has 15 amino acids. The V and J ends lost 4 bases and 0 bases, in that order; junction bases with no gene match: 6. Looked up from germline, CDR1 is SGHKS and CDR2 is YYEKEE (reference sequence). The CDR3 bases are TGTGCCAGCAGCGATCACAGGGGCATGAACACTGAAGCTTTCTTT. Translation gives CASSDHRGMNTEAFF.

The chain combines TRBV2 with TRBJ2-2; TRBD1 is a possible D gene (6 bases). The CDR3 has 15 residues. The germline V gene encodes CDR1 SNHLY and CDR2 FYNNEI. Trimming removed 2 bases from V and 2 bases from J, with 9 bases in between. This CDR3 reads CASSEWGHNTGELFF. The CDR3 nucleotides are TGTGCCAGCAGTGAATGGGGACACAACACCGGGGAGCTGTTTTTT.

The V and J genes are TRBV15 and TRBJ1-2; possibly TRBD1 for D (6 bases). The CDR3 runs to 13 residues. V shed 4 bases and J shed 3 bases, with 9 bases lying between them. From germline, CDR1 is LNHNV and CDR2 YYDKDF (reference sequence). CDR3: CATSINRDYGYTF. The CDR3 DNA is TGTGCCACCAGCATAAACAGGGACTATGGCTACACCTTC.

The chain joins TRBV5-6 to TRBJ2-5; D is possibly TRBD2 (6 bases). The CDR3 has 14 amino acids. Germline assignment: CDR1 SGHDT and CDR2 YYEEEE. V lost 4 bases to trimming and J lost 5 bases, with 15 bases between them. CDR3 protein: CASSPLAGLETQYF. In nucleotides, the CDR3 is TGTGCCAGCAGCCCGTTGGCGGGGTTGGAGACCCAGTACTTC. The variable domain in full, with the rest retrieved from reference TRBV5-6 and TRBJ2-5, is DAGVTQSPTHLIKTRGQQVTLRCSPKSGHDTVSWYQQALGQGPQFIFQYYEEEERQRGNFPDRFSGHQFPNYSSELNVNALLLGDSALYLCASSPLAGLETQYFGPGTRLLVL.

V is TRBV4-3 and J is TRBJ2-3, with 8 bases fitting TRBD2. The CDR3 contains 17 residues. Trimming cost V 0 bases and J 5 bases; bases outside gene matches: 10. Per germline, CDR1 LGHNA and CDR2 YSLEER. The CDR3 DNA follows: TGCGCCAGCAGCCAAGATGCGGGGGGCCAGGTTAGAGATACGCAGTATTTT. This translates into CASSQDAGGQVRDTQYF.

The V gene is TRBV7-9, the J gene TRBJ2-2, with D tentatively TRBD1 (6 bases). CDR3 size: 14 residues. V lost 5 bases and J lost 2, with 9 bases in between. CDR1 is SEHNR and CDR2 is FQNEAQ in the germline V gene (reference sequence). CDR3 in amino acids: CASSIQGNTGELFF. CDR3 nucleotides: TGTGCCAGCAGCATACAGGGAAACACCGGGGAGCTGTTTTTT.

The V gene is TRBV19, the J gene TRBJ2-1, with a possible D match to TRBD2 (5 bases). V dropped 6 bases and J dropped 9 bases, with 18 bases sitting between them. The germline V gene encodes CDR1 LNHDA and CDR2 SQIVND (reference sequence). This CDR3 has 14 residues. The CDR3 bases are TGTGCCAGTAGCCCGGGATTTAGAGGCGCTGAGCAGTTCTTC. Translation: CASSPGFRGAEQFF.

The chain joins TRBV28 to TRBJ2-1; D may be TRBD2 (7 bases). The CDR3 runs to 13 residues. V was trimmed by 2 bases and J by 8 bases, leaving 10 bases between them. The germline gives CDR1 MDHEN, CDR2 SYDVKM. CDR3 loop: CASSLRGADEQFF. DNA for the CDR3: TGTGCCAGCAGTTTACGGGGGGCCGATGAGCAGTTCTTC.

This chain joins TRBV7-8 and TRBJ2-7; a weak D match, TRBD2 (5 bases). Germline CDR1 and CDR2: SGHVS and FQNEAQ. V was trimmed by 7 bases and J by 5 bases, leaving 18 bases between them. CDR3 size: 14 residues. CDR3 in DNA: TGTGCCAGCACCCCGCAGAACAGCGGCCACGAGCAGTACTTC. Its translation: CASTPQNSGHEQYF.

The chain links TRBV5-6 to TRBJ2-1; 8 bases align to TRBD1. The CDR3 consists of 15 residues. Looked up from germline, CDR1 is SGHDT and CDR2 is YYEEEE. With 0 bases clipped from V and 7 bases from J, the junction kept 6 bases outside the gene matches. The CDR3 DNA reads TGTGCCAGCAGCTTGGCCGTAACAGGGGGGAATGAGCAGTTCTTC. It codes for CASSLAVTGGNEQFF.

The chain combines TRBV12-3 or TRBV12-4 with TRBJ1-4, with D unresolved. CDR3 length: 12 amino acids. Deletions cut 1 base from V and 8 bases from J, with 5 bases between. In DNA, the CDR3 is TGTGCCAGCAGTTTAGGGGAGGAAAAACTGTTTTTT. This codes for CASSLGEEKLFF.